The next 32 T cell receptor beta chains were all read from a single sample in a study of blood T cell repertoires in COVID-19. Clones were read by immunoSEQ multiplex PCR, and TCRdb kept only the in-frame ones, dropping some. This repertoire shows 90,000 to 95,000 clones, about 91% found once; its top ten account for about 7.6%. The sequenced material came from peripheral blood. The receptors were gathered from a woman aged 65 to 85 with acute or convalescent COVID-19.

The genes are TRBV18 and TRBJ1-4; 8 bases agree with TRBD1. The CDR3 contains 18 residues. CDR1 KGHSH and CDR2 LQKENI come from the germline V gene. The ends lost 0 bases at V and 5 bases at J; junction bases unmatched: 11. This CDR3 reads CASSPPGIQGDYNEKLFF. The CDR3, as DNA: TGTGCCAGCTCACCACCGGGAATACAGGGGGACTACAATGAAAAACTGTTTTTT.

The chain recombines TRBV19 with TRBJ2-2; TRBD1 matches at 9 bases. The CDR3 is 14 amino acids. The junction had 6 bases not matched to a gene; V was cut back by 7 bases and J by 6 bases. The germline V gene has CDR1 LNHDA and CDR2 SQIVND (reference sequence). The CDR3 sequence: CASTPDRGAGELFF. CDR3 in DNA: TGTGCCAGTACTCCGGACAGGGGAGCCGGGGAGCTGTTTTTT.

The chain uses TRBV15 and TRBJ2-5; possible D gene TRBD1, 5 bases. The CDR3 is 13 amino acids. Germline V gene data show CDR1 as LNHNV and CDR2 as YYDKDF (reference sequence). V was trimmed by 3 bases and J by 2 bases, leaving 7 bases between them. Here the CDR3 DNA reads TGTGCCACCAGCAGGGACATACAAGAGACCCAGTACTTC. Protein product: CATSRDIQETQYF.

J is TRBJ1-4 and V is TRBV14; tentative D call: TRBD1 (6 bases). V was cut by 2 bases and J by 7 bases, with 17 bases left in between. Germline CDR1 SGHDN, CDR2 FVKESK. This CDR3 contains 16 residues. CDR3 region: CASSQTAQGGSEKLFF. Written as DNA, the CDR3 is TGTGCCAGCAGCCAAACAGCACAGGGAGGGAGTGAAAAACTGTTTTTT.

The chain combines TRBV20-1 with TRBJ2-7; D unresolved. Trimming took off 3 bases at V and 2 bases at J, with 5 bases between the two ends. Germline assignment: CDR1 DFQATT and CDR2 SNEGSKA (reference sequence). The CDR3 consists of 11 residues. This CDR3 reads CSASAAYEQYF. CDR3 nucleotides: TGCAGTGCTAGTGCGGCCTACGAGCAGTACTTC.

The chain combines TRBV18 with TRBJ1-5; TRBD1 aligns across 7 bases. CDR3 length: 13 amino acids. Germline V gives CDR1 KGHSH, CDR2 LQKENI. Trimming took 6 bases from V and 5 from J; bases not matched to a gene: 4. As DNA, the CDR3 is TGTGCCAGCTCTCGCGACAGGGATCAGCCCCAGCATTTT. Its translation is CASSRDRDQPQHF.

This CDR3 is CASSLGLAETQYF. DNA for the CDR3: TGTGCCAGCAGCTTAGGACTAGCGGAGACCCAGTACTTC. The chain recombines TRBV11-2 with TRBJ2-5, with 8 bases matching TRBD2. From germline, CDR1 is SGHAT and CDR2 FQNNGV. This CDR3 comprises 13 residues. The junction had 0 bases not matched to a gene; V was cut back by 1 base and J by 5 bases.

This chain links TRBV7-9 with TRBJ2-3; D ambiguous. Germline CDR1 is SEHNR and CDR2 is FQNEAQ (reference sequence). The CDR3 is made up of 15 amino acids. V was clipped by 1 base and J by 3 bases, with 11 bases between them. For the CDR3, the DNA is TGTGCCAGCAGCTTAGACTGGGCTGGGACAGATACGCAGTATTTT. Encoded protein: CASSLDWAGTDTQYF.

This chain links TRBV4-2 with TRBJ1-5, with TRBD1 matching over 10 bases. Germline V CDR1 and CDR2: LGHNA, YNFKEQ. Trimming took 4 bases from V and 7 from J; bases not matched to a gene: 7. The CDR3 runs to 15 residues. CDR3 residues: CASSRDRGVGQPQHF. In nucleotides, the CDR3 is TGTGCCAGCAGCCGGGACAGGGGAGTAGGACAGCCCCAGCATTTT.

To note about this clone: The germline gene is not matched at one end of the junction; a read error may be the cause. CDR3 sequence (DNA): TGCAGTGCCCCGTCCGGGACTAGCCTCTTTTTT. This sequence encodes CSAPSGTSLFF. This chain links TRBV20-1 with TRBJ2-3; 9 positions agree with TRBD2. This CDR3 is 11 amino acids long. Germline V gene lookup returns CDR1 DFQATT and CDR2 SNEGSKA (reference sequence).

Written as DNA, the CDR3 is TGTGCCAGCAGTGGAACAGGGTGGGACACTGAAGCTTTCTTT. Translated, it gives CASSGTGWDTEAFF. The chain is built from TRBV25-1 and TRBJ1-1, with D tentatively TRBD1 (6 bases). This CDR3 is 14 amino acids long. Germline lookup yields CDR1 MGHDK and CDR2 SYGVNS. Trimming removed 4 bases at V and 3 bases at J, with 12 bases between.

This rearrangement joins TRBV6-5 to TRBJ1-3; D unresolved. Trimming cost V 3 bases and J 0 bases, with 12 bases left between them. Germline assignment: CDR1 MNHEY and CDR2 SVGAGI. This CDR3 region has 16 residues. The chain's CDR3 is CASSYLGSASGNTIYF. The CDR3 nucleotides are TGTGCCAGCAGTTATCTCGGGTCAGCCTCTGGAAACACCATATATTTT.

The rearrangement uses TRBV6-6 and TRBJ1-4, with 7 positions matching TRBD1. J lost 0 bases, V lost 6 bases, and 7 bases had no gene match. The germline CDR1 and CDR2 sequences are MNHNY and SVGAGI (reference sequence). The CDR3 is made up of 16 amino acids. The CDR3 here is CASRLGQATTNEKLFF. CDR3 DNA sequence: TGTGCCAGCAGACTAGGACAGGCCACAACTAATGAAAAACTGTTTTTT.

The chain combines TRBV6-1 with TRBJ2-7; 9 positions agree with TRBD2. This CDR3 region has 16 residues. V trimming: 4 bases; J trimming: 2 bases; junction bases outside the gene matches: 9. Per the germline V gene, CDR1 is MNHNS and CDR2 is SASEGT. CDR3 sequence: CASSVSLAGSAYEQYF. The CDR3 DNA is TGTGCCAGCAGTGTATCGCTAGCGGGGTCCGCCTACGAGCAGTACTTC.

This clone appeared a few times. The chain uses TRBV6-5 and TRBJ2-2; D ambiguous. Trimming pared 5 bases from V and 8 bases from J, leaving 6 bases between. The germline CDR1 and CDR2 sequences are MNHEY and SVGAGI. The CDR3 is made up of 11 amino acids. CDR3 in amino acids: CASSKLGELFF. The CDR3 bases are TGTGCCAGCAGTAAATTAGGGGAGCTGTTTTTT.

The gene calls are TRBV18 and TRBJ1-2; 9 bases agree with TRBD1. The V and J ends lost 5 bases and 0 bases, in that order; junction bases with no gene match: 4. From germline, CDR1 is KGHSH and CDR2 LQKENI. The CDR3 is 15 amino acids. The CDR3 DNA follows: TGTGCCAGCTCAATAACAGGGGGCCCTAACTATGGCTACACCTTC. Translating gives CASSITGGPNYGYTF.

In this sample, this clone turned up once. The CDR3: CASSQGGSSYEQYF. The CDR3 nucleotides are TGCGCCAGCAGCCAAGGAGGCAGTTCCTACGAGCAGTACTTC. This chain links TRBV4-1 with TRBJ2-7; no clear D. Germline loops: CDR1 MGHRA, CDR2 YSYEKL. The V end was cut by 1 base, the J end by 1 base, with 8 bases between. The CDR3 sequence is 14 residues long.

This clone occurred once. The chain joins TRBV28 to TRBJ2-5, with D possibly TRBD2 on 6 matching bases. Germline V lookup: CDR1 MDHEN, CDR2 SYDVKM. The CDR3 runs 15 residues. V lost 4 bases and J lost 5, with 17 bases in between. This chain's CDR3 is CASSSQKTSFETQYF. The CDR3 bases are TGTGCCAGCAGTTCGCAAAAGACTAGTTTTGAGACCCAGTACTTC.

This sequence joins TRBV30 and TRBJ1-1; TRBD1 aligns across 9 bases. The CDR3 contains 15 residues. Germline values: CDR1 GTSNPN, CDR2 SVGIG (reference sequence). V shed 8 bases and J 4 bases; nucleotides not matched to a gene: 14. The CDR3 reads CASRDRAMKGTEAFF. CDR3 bases: TGTGCCAGCCGGGACAGGGCGATGAAGGGCACTGAAGCTTTCTTT.

This sequence joins TRBV2 and TRBJ2-5; 8 nucleotides align to TRBD2. Germline CDR1 and CDR2: SNHLY and FYNNEI. The CDR3 has 14 residues. The junction had 9 bases not matched to a gene; V was cut back by 10 bases and J by 2 bases. The CDR3 nucleotides read TGTGCCACCCAAATAGCGGGATTACAAGAGACCCAGTACTTC. Amino acids: CATQIAGLQETQYF.

V gene TRBV28 combines with J gene TRBJ2-7; 7 bases fit TRBD2. This CDR3 spans 16 amino acids. Germline values: CDR1 MDHEN, CDR2 SYDVKM. V shed 5 bases and J 3 bases; nucleotides not matched to a gene: 13. The CDR3 bases are TGTGCCAGCAGTCCGATACCGGGACTAAGAGACTACGAGCAGTACTTC. Protein: CASSPIPGLRDYEQYF.

This clone was seen more than once but under ten times. The rearrangement links TRBV28 to TRBJ1-5, with D possibly TRBD1 on 6 matching bases. Germline lookup yields CDR1 MDHEN and CDR2 SYDVKM. The germline V and J ends were trimmed by 8 bases and 7 bases, with 24 bases remaining between them. The CDR3 spans 16 residues. The CDR3 spells CASPPGGRNANQPQHF. The DNA for the CDR3 is TGTGCCAGCCCTCCGGGGGGGCGCAACGCTAACCAGCCCCAGCATTTT.

This chain connects TRBV6-5 to TRBJ2-6, with D possibly TRBD1 on 6 matching bases. V lost 7 bases and J lost 1, with 11 bases in between. CDR1 and CDR2 from the germline V gene are MNHEY and SVGAGI. The CDR3 is 15 amino acids. The CDR3 loop reads CASNHQGSGANVLTF. The CDR3 nucleotides are TGTGCCAGCAATCACCAGGGGTCTGGGGCCAACGTCCTGACTTTC.

The V and J genes are TRBV5-1 and TRBJ2-3; 13 bases are shared with TRBD2. The CDR3 sequence is 17 residues long. CDR1 SGHRS and CDR2 YFSETQ come from the germline V gene. The junction had 10 bases not matched to a gene; V was cut back by 4 bases and J by 5 bases. CDR3 DNA: TGCGCCAGCAGCGCCACCCCCGGGACTAGCGGGAAAGATACGCAGTATTTT. This translates into CASSATPGTSGKDTQYF. Drawing the rest from reference TRBV5-1 and TRBJ2-3, the complete variable domain is KAGVTQTPRYLIKTRGQQVTLSCSPISGHRSVSWYQQTPGQGLQFLFEYFSETQRNKGNFPGRFSGRQFSNSRSEMNVSTLELGDSALYLCASSATPGTSGKDTQYFGPGTRLTVL.

The CDR3 here is CASSYRTSGRNEQFF. CDR3 nucleotide sequence: TGTGCCAGCAGCTATAGGACTAGTGGGCGCAATGAGCAGTTCTTC. The chain combines TRBV7-9 with TRBJ2-1, with 7 bases matching TRBD2. The CDR3 extends over 15 amino acids. Trimming removed 4 bases from V and 6 bases from J; junction bases left unmatched: 9. The germline CDR1 and CDR2 sequences are SEHNR and FQNEAQ (reference sequence).

This chain uses TRBV5-1 with TRBJ1-4; 7 bases are a match to TRBD1. In germline, CDR1 is SGHRS, CDR2 YFSETQ. This CDR3 has 15 amino acids. V lost 5 bases and J lost 7; bases outside the gene matches: 11. CDR3 sequence reads: CASRPEGTAVEKLFF. In DNA form, the CDR3 reads TGCGCCAGCAGGCCTGAAGGGACAGCCGTTGAAAAACTGTTTTTT.

V and J are TRBV2 and TRBJ2-3; 9 bases are shared with TRBD2. From germline, CDR1 is SNHLY and CDR2 FYNNEI. The CDR3 spans 18 residues. After removal of 5 bases from V and 0 bases from J, the junction contained 12 bases not matched to a gene. Written as DNA, the CDR3 is TGTGCCAGCAGTTTCCTCCCTGGTAGCGGGGGAAGCACAGATACGCAGTATTTT. Its translation is CASSFLPGSGGSTDTQYF. The whole variable domain, remainder taken from reference TRBV2 and TRBJ2-3, is EPEVTQTPSHQVTQMGQEVILRCVPISNHLYFYWYRQILGQKVEFLVSFYNNEISEKSEIFDDQFSVERPDGSNFTLKIRSTKLEDSAMYFCASSFLPGSGGSTDTQYFGPGTRLTVL.

This clone was found once. J is TRBJ1-3 and V is TRBV24-1, with D perhaps matching TRBD1 (6 bases). Germline V CDR1 and CDR2: KGHDR, SFDVKD. Deletions cut 4 bases from V and 0 bases from J, with 9 bases between. There are 15 residues in the CDR3. The CDR3 sequence is CATSEGDISGNTIYF. The CDR3 coding sequence is TGTGCCACCAGTGAAGGGGACATCTCTGGAAACACCATATATTTT.

The chain joins TRBV11-2 to TRBJ2-3; a weak D match, TRBD2 (6 bases). CDR3 length: 15 residues. CDR1 is SGHAT, CDR2 FQNNGV, per germline. Trimming removed 2 bases at V and 4 bases at J, with 13 bases between. The CDR3 bases are TGTGCCAGCAGCTTAAGCGGCGGGAAGTCAGATACGCAGTATTTT. Amino acids: CASSLSGGKSDTQYF.

The V gene is TRBV6-5, the J gene TRBJ2-7, with 9 bases identical to TRBD2. The CDR3 is 15 residues long. With V trimmed by 5 bases and J by 6 bases, 11 bases remained unmatched. Germline values: CDR1 MNHEY, CDR2 SVGAGI. The CDR3 DNA reads TGTGCCAGCAGTACTCGGGGCGGGAGGGCTGTCGAGCAGTACTTC. It translates to CASSTRGGRAVEQYF.

V gene TRBV7-9 combines with J gene TRBJ1-1; TRBD1 matches 11 bases. Per germline, CDR1 SEHNR and CDR2 FQNEAQ (reference sequence). This CDR3 is 14 amino acids long. With 5 bases clipped from V and 11 bases from J, the junction kept 10 bases outside the gene matches. In DNA form, the CDR3 reads TGTGCCAGCAGCCAAACCGGGACAGGGGGGTTGGCTTTCTTT. It is translated as CASSQTGTGGLAFF.

V gene TRBV3-1 (or the pseudogene TRBV3-2) combines with J gene TRBJ1-6, with 7 bases fitting TRBD1. Trimming at V came to 3 bases and at J to 5 bases, leaving 4 bases not matched to a gene. The V gene's germline CDR1 is LGHDT and CDR2 YNNKEL (reference sequence). CDR3 length equals 15 residues. CDR3 loop: CASSQRDRDNSPLHF. Written as DNA, the CDR3 is TGTGCCAGCAGCCAGCGGGACAGAGATAATTCACCCCTCCACTTT.